Following are 21 T cell receptor beta chains from one sample sequenced in a study of cytotoxic CD8 clonotypes in ibrutinib-treated CLL. Assay used: immunoSEQ multiplex PCR; TCRdb lists only in-frame clones, some missing. Of hundreds of thousands of clones listed, 70% were seen once; the top ten hold 15%. The sequencing here drew on PBMCs, taken after 24 months of ibrutinib treatment. The receptors were gathered from a human donor with chronic lymphocytic leukemia.

This clone was picked up a small number of times. The chain is built from TRBV27 and TRBJ2-1; D unclear. This CDR3 spans 15 amino acids. The V and J ends lost 5 bases and 2 bases respectively, with 13 bases between them. The germline CDR1 and CDR2 sequences are MNHEY and SMNVEV (reference sequence). As DNA, the CDR3 is TGTGCCAGCAGTCGTCTGACGGAACCCTACAATGAGCAGTTCTTC. Its protein product is CASSRLTEPYNEQFF.

The chain links TRBV6-1 to TRBJ2-7; TRBD1 matches at 9 bases. V gave up 5 bases and J gave up 5 bases; unmatched junction bases: 10. The CDR3 spans 15 residues. Germline assignment: CDR1 MNHNS and CDR2 SASEGT. The CDR3 spells CASSRTGTGWDEQYF. DNA of the CDR3: TGTGCCAGCAGTCGGACCGGGACAGGGTGGGACGAGCAGTACTTC.

There are a few counts of this clone. The rearrangement joins TRBV6-6 to TRBJ2-3; D ambiguous. The CDR3 is 14 residues long. Per the germline V gene, CDR1 is MNHNY and CDR2 is SVGAGI (reference sequence). Trimming removed 2 bases at V and 4 bases at J, with 10 bases between. CDR3 sequence reads: CASSYGMLADTQYF. CDR3 in DNA: TGTGCCAGCAGTTACGGGATGCTCGCAGATACGCAGTATTTT.

The V and J genes are TRBV4-1 and TRBJ2-7; TRBD1 matches 9 bases. The CDR3 length is 14 residues. Germline CDR1 MGHRA, CDR2 YSYEKL. V lost 4 bases to trimming and J lost 1 base; unmatched junction nucleotides: 2. CDR3 sequence: CASSRDRASYEQYF. The CDR3, as DNA: TGCGCCAGCAGCCGGGACAGGGCATCCTACGAGCAGTACTTC.

This clone was observed a few times. The V call is TRBV2, the J call TRBJ2-7; tentative D call: TRBD1 (5 bases). Germline loops: CDR1 SNHLY, CDR2 FYNNEI. V lost 8 bases and J 3 bases, leaving 14 bases between the germline ends. The CDR3 runs to 13 residues. The CDR3 reads CASLPDSYYEQYF. The CDR3 DNA reads as TGTGCCAGCCTACCTGACAGCTACTACGAGCAGTACTTC.

The chain combines TRBV19 with TRBJ2-1, with TRBD2 matching over 9 bases. CDR1 is LNHDA and CDR2 is SQIVND in the germline V gene (reference sequence). This CDR3 comprises 15 residues. Losses at the gene ends were 5 bases for V and 10 bases for J; bases not matched to a gene: 12. The CDR3 DNA reads as TGTGCCAGTAGTGTTAAAATAGCGGGAGAGCGGGAGCAGTTCTTC. It specifies CASSVKIAGEREQFF.

The chain is built from TRBV6-5 and TRBJ1-6, with a tentative D call TRBD1 (6 bases). V lost 6 bases and J 3 bases, leaving 12 bases between the germline ends. Germline V gene sequence: CDR1 MNHEY, CDR2 SVGAGI. The CDR3 contains 15 residues. The CDR3 loop is CASSPDSSYNSPLHF. CDR3 in DNA: TGTGCCAGCAGCCCGGACAGCAGCTATAATTCACCCCTCCACTTT.

The gene calls are TRBV28 and TRBJ2-7; D may correspond to TRBD1 or TRBD2 (7 bases each). V lost 1 base to trimming and J lost 5 bases, with 15 bases between them. The CDR3 totals 15 residues. Germline V lookup: CDR1 MDHEN, CDR2 SYDVKM. The CDR3 is CASSLLGAGGDEQYF. The CDR3 bases are TGTGCCAGCAGTTTATTAGGAGCAGGGGGGGACGAGCAGTACTTC.

This clone is a singleton in its sample. The chain employs TRBV30 and TRBJ1-1, with a tentative D call TRBD1 (5 bases). V lost 0 bases to trimming and J lost 2 bases, with 7 bases between them. The CDR3 loop spans 13 amino acids. Germline loops: CDR1 GTSNPN, CDR2 SVGIG (reference sequence). The CDR3 bases are TGTGCCTGGAGTGTAGGGACTAACACTGAAGCTTTCTTT. This translates into CAWSVGTNTEAFF.

The chain carries TRBV10-2 and TRBJ1-2; 7 bases line up with TRBD1. The J segment lost 3 bases and the V segment lost 9 bases, leaving 10 bases of the junction unmatched. Germline loops: CDR1 WSHSY, CDR2 SAAADI. This CDR3 has 14 residues. The CDR3 nucleotides read TGCGCCAGAACTCCAGGGGGGGGGCACTATGGCTACACCTTC. It yields the protein CARTPGGGHYGYTF.

The chain employs TRBV6-5 and TRBJ1-5; unclear D gene. Trimming stripped 5 bases from V and 7 bases from J, with 6 bases between. CDR3 length: 11 residues. Germline V lookup: CDR1 MNHEY, CDR2 SVGAGI. The CDR3 loop is CASSTGQPQHF. In nucleotides, the CDR3 is TGTGCCAGCAGTACGGGCCAGCCCCAGCATTTT.

This chain joins TRBV7-8 and TRBJ2-7; either TRBD1 or TRBD2 may supply D (5 bases each). Trimming stripped 5 bases from V and 6 bases from J, with 17 bases between. CDR3 length equals 14 residues. CDR1 and CDR2 from the germline V gene are SGHVS and FQNEAQ. CDR3 region: CASSQTGRWGEQYF. As DNA, the CDR3 is TGTGCCAGCAGCCAAACGGGGCGGTGGGGCGAGCAGTACTTC.

V gene TRBV9 combines with J gene TRBJ2-1; 11 bases align to TRBD2. J lost 8 bases, V lost 2 bases, and 6 bases had no gene match. From germline, CDR1 is SGDLS and CDR2 YYNGEE. CDR3 length: 15 amino acids. The CDR3 spells CASSVSGRASDEQFF. CDR3 in DNA: TGTGCCAGCAGCGTTAGCGGGAGGGCCTCGGATGAGCAGTTCTTC. Looking up the rest from reference TRBV9 and TRBJ2-1 gives the full variable domain: DSGVTQTPKHLITATGQRVTLRCSPRSGDLSVYWYQQSLDQGLQFLIQYYNGEERAKGNILERFSAQQFPDLHSELNLSSLELGDSALYFCASSVSGRASDEQFFGPGTRLTVL.

This clone was found a few times. The rearrangement uses TRBV11-2 and TRBJ1-1; D may be TRBD1 (6 bases). The CDR3 length is 10 residues. The germline V gene encodes CDR1 SGHAT and CDR2 FQNNGV. V lost 8 bases and J 6 bases, leaving 7 bases between the germline ends. The CDR3 is CASGGAEAFF. For the CDR3, the DNA is TGTGCCAGCGGGGGCGCTGAAGCTTTCTTT.

V usage is TRBV6-6 and J usage is TRBJ2-4; D might be TRBD1 (6 bases). CDR3 length: 13 residues. V lost 5 bases and J lost 6, with 11 bases in between. Per the germline V gene, CDR1 is MNHNY and CDR2 is SVGAGI (reference sequence). The CDR3 coding sequence is TGTGCCAGCAGTGCCGGACAGACAAACATTCAGTACTTC. Translated: CASSAGQTNIQYF.

CDR3 sequence (DNA): TGTGCCAGCAGCCCACGACTAGCGGGAGAAAGTCACAATGAGCAGTTCTTC. It specifies CASSPRLAGESHNEQFF. This chain joins TRBV7-3 and TRBJ2-1; 12 nucleotides match TRBD2. V lost 5 bases, J lost 5 bases, and 10 bases stayed unmatched. The V gene's germline CDR1 is SGHTA and CDR2 FQGTGA. The CDR3 consists of 17 residues.

The genes are TRBV6-1 and TRBJ1-5; D ambiguous. The V and J ends lost 4 bases and 0 bases respectively, with 10 bases between them. Germline values: CDR1 MNHNS, CDR2 SASEGT. The CDR3 covers 15 residues. The CDR3 loop is CASSGEDYSNQPQHF. The CDR3 region has the DNA TGTGCCAGCAGTGGGGAGGACTATAGCAATCAGCCCCAGCATTTT.

The chain recombines TRBV6-6 with TRBJ1-2, with D hard to call. Looked up from germline, CDR1 is MNHNY and CDR2 is SVGAGI (reference sequence). The V end was cut by 8 bases, the J end by 3 bases, with 10 bases between. This CDR3 has 12 residues. DNA of the CDR3: TGTGCCAGCTTCATATGGTACTATGGCTACACCTTC. This sequence encodes CASFIWYYGYTF.

The chain combines TRBV2 with TRBJ2-1; 13 nucleotides agree with TRBD2. Germline loops: CDR1 SNHLY, CDR2 FYNNEI. This CDR3 region has 13 residues. The V segment lost 7 bases and the J segment 8 bases; nucleotides outside the gene matches: 2. CDR3 protein: CASIGLAGDEQFF. Written as DNA, the CDR3 is TGTGCCAGCATCGGACTAGCGGGAGATGAGCAGTTCTTC.

This chain links TRBV11-2 with TRBJ2-3, with D unclear. V was clipped by 1 base and J by 3 bases, with 5 bases between them. Looked up from germline, CDR1 is SGHAT and CDR2 is FQNNGV. The CDR3 runs 13 residues. The CDR3 sequence is CASSLAVTDTQYF. The DNA of the CDR3 is TGTGCCAGCAGCTTAGCGGTTACAGATACGCAGTATTTT. Full variable domain (outside the CDR3, taken from reference TRBV11-2 and TRBJ2-3): EAGVAQSPRYKIIEKRQSVAFWCNPISGHATLYWYQQILGQGPKLLIQFQNNGVVDDSQLPKDRFSAERLKGVDSTLKIQPAKLEDSAVYLCASSLAVTDTQYFGPGTRLTVL.

V is TRBV11-3 and J is TRBJ2-1, with 14 bases fitting TRBD2. Germline-derived CDR1 and CDR2 are SGHNT and YENEEA. The J segment lost 8 bases and the V segment lost 5 bases, leaving 5 bases of the junction unmatched. The CDR3 is 15 residues long. In DNA form, the CDR3 reads TGTGCCAGCAGCCTGGGACTAGCGGGAGCGGATGAGCAGTTCTTC. Its protein is CASSLGLAGADEQFF.